The clone carrying this T cell receptor beta chain has a count of ten or more. Its antigen remains unknown. This entry is derived from a study of T-cell reconstitution after alpha-beta-depleted transplantation in children. Notes on the study in general: Reportedly, roughly two months post-transplant, alpha-beta T cells arose from several hundred expanded graft clones. Hyperexpanded clones declined; after one year, newly produced T cells mostly supplied diversity. It was surviving recipient T cells and thymic progenitors that gave some patients high TCRbeta diversity at day 60.

TCRbeta library preparation incorporated unique molecular identifiers. Via MiXCR, TCRdb re-called the PCR reads, giving one row per CDR3 protein. The table has around 200,000 distinct CDR3 sequences, around 9.9% seen once. This TCR was sampled from a child less than two years old with acute myeloid leukemia, due to receive a stem cell transplant. Sequenced material: PBMCs, taken before TCRalphabeta/CD19-depleted stem cell transplant.

CDR3 coding DNA: TGTGCCAGCAGCTTTAGGGTGTCTACGCTCTATGGCTACACCTTC. Translated, it gives CASSFRVSTLYGYTF. The chain uses TRBV7-8 and TRBJ1-2; D is unresolved. Germline V gives CDR1 SGHVS, CDR2 FQNEAQ. The V gene lost 3 bases and the J gene lost 4 bases, with 15 bases spanning the gap. This CDR3 is 15 amino acids long. Variable domain in full (rest from reference TRBV7-8 and TRBJ1-2): GAGVSQSPRYKVAKRGQDVALRCDPISGHVSLFWYQQALGQGPEFLTYFQNEAQLDKSGLPSDRFFAERPEGSVSTLKIQRTQQEDSAVYLCASSFRVSTLYGYTFGSGTRLTVV.